This is a list of T cell receptor beta chains from one sample in a study of T cell therapy after organ transplantation. TCRdb keeps only in-frame clones here, not all; method: immunoSEQ multiplex PCR. Of a few thousand clones in the sample, 81% were seen once. Their antigens remain unidentified. Sequenced material: CD8+ T cells from blood, taken after autologous CMV-specific T cell therapy. Receptor source: a human patient who had received a solid organ transplant and had CMV disease. A subset of T cells may come from the graft donor. CDR3s include the opening cysteine and the closing phenylalanine or tryptophan. Fields, in order: D gene, V gene, J gene, CDR3 length, clone size, CDR3 protein, CDR3 DNA. The D gene is left open where the match is weak. A row's size may be missing; if present it is once, few, many or a size class.

NA	TRBV5-1	TRBJ2-7	17	NA	CASSFNPAGTDTYEQYF	TGCGCCAGCAGCTTTAATCCGGCAGGGACGGACACCTACGAGCAGTACTTC
NA	TRBV28	TRBJ2-7	13	NA	CASSFQGWYEQYF	TGTGCCAGCAGTTTCCAGGGGTGGTACGAGCAGTACTTC
NA	TRBV25-1	TRBJ2-7	16	NA	CASSPAMDFLSYEQYF	TGTGCCAGCAGTCCAGCCATGGACTTCCTTTCCTACGAGCAGTACTTC
NA	TRBV5-1	TRBJ2-1	13	NA	CASAPDGGDEQFF	TGCGCCAGCGCCCCTGACGGGGGCGATGAGCAGTTCTTC
TRBD1	TRBV7-3	TRBJ2-3	18	NA	CASSFSRGQLMGTDTQYF	TGTGCCAGCAGCTTCAGCCGGGGACAGTTAATGGGCACAGATACGCAGTATTTT
NA	TRBV11-2	TRBJ2-1	13	NA	CASSLEGYNEQFF	TGTGCCAGCAGCTTAGAGGGCTACAATGAGCAGTTCTTC
TRBD1	TRBV6-6	TRBJ1-1	16	NA	CASILAPGTGNTEAFF	TGTGCCAGCATCCTAGCTCCCGGGACAGGAAACACTGAAGCTTTCTTT
NA	TRBV30	TRBJ1-3	12	NA	CAQGYSGNTIYF	TGCGCGCAGGGTTACTCTGGAAACACCATATATTTT
NA	TRBV4-3	TRBJ1-5	15	NA	CASSQYAGSNQPQHF	TGCGCCAGCAGCCAATATGCAGGGAGCAATCAGCCCCAGCATTTT
TRBD1	TRBV12-5	TRBJ1-1	13	NA	CASGRTGGTEAFF	TGTGCTAGTGGACGGACAGGGGGCACTGAAGCTTTCTTT
TRBD2	TRBV19	TRBJ2-5	15	NA	CASSLTSGGGETQYF	TGTGCCAGTAGTCTGACTAGCGGAGGGGGAGAGACCCAGTACTTC
NA	TRBV5-6	TRBJ2-7	15	NA	CASSFHRDSSYEQYF	TGTGCCAGCAGCTTTCACCGGGACTCTTCCTACGAGCAGTACTTC
TRBD1	TRBV7-9	TRBJ1-2	12	NA	CASSLDRGGYTF	TGTGCCAGTAGCCTTGACAGGGGTGGCTACACCTTC
TRBD2	TRBV6-1	TRBJ2-7	12	once	CASTGGAGEQYF	TGTGCCAGCACCGGGGGGGCTGGGGAGCAGTACTTC
TRBD1	TRBV4-1	TRBJ2-7	15	NA	CASSQDRDRVYEQYF	TGCGCCAGCAGCCAAGATCGGGACAGGGTTTACGAGCAGTACTTC